The 26 T cell receptor beta chains below were found in one sample sequenced in a study of regulatory T cells in long-lasting Graves disease. The time point denotes: newly diagnosed GD, antithyroid drugs for less than 3 months. The TCR library was made from RNA extracted from PBMCs. Researchers made TCR beta libraries by using iRepertoire HTBI primers and running Arm-PCR on CDR3 regions. TCRdb passed the multiplex PCR reads through MiXCR, listing each CDR3 protein once. The sample has about 440,000 distinct CDR3 sequences; under 15% are singletons. These records were also assigned to another study, of T cells in Graves' hyperthyroidism and ophthalmopathy.

Sequenced material: peripheral blood mononuclear cells (PBMCs), taken at new diagnosis, from a patient treated with antithyroid drugs. All receptors derive from a woman in her 30s with Graves disease.

V and J are TRBV19 and TRBJ1-4; 7 nucleotides align to TRBD1. Germline CDR1 is LNHDA and CDR2 is SQIVND (reference sequence). CDR3 size: 16 residues. V shed 7 bases, J shed 8 bases, and the junction held 16 bases outside the gene matches. DNA of the CDR3: TGTGCCAGTAACTTTATAAGAGGGGGCGCCCCCGAAAAACTGTTTTTT. Protein sequence: CASNFIRGGAPEKLFF.

The chain couples TRBV12-5 to TRBJ2-7; tentatively, D is TRBD1 (6 bases). The V end was cut by 5 bases, the J end by 3 bases, with 11 bases between. From germline, CDR1 is LGHNT and CDR2 FRNRAP. The CDR3 extends over 13 amino acids. CDR3 DNA sequence: TGTGCTAGTGGTCCTCCGACAGGCTACGAGCAGTACTTC. The encoded protein is CASGPPTGYEQYF.

This chain joins TRBV14 and TRBJ2-2; no clear D. V gave up 0 bases and J gave up 5 bases, with 13 bases separating them. CDR1 and CDR2 (germline): SGHDN, FVKESK. The CDR3 is 16 residues long. The CDR3 loop reads CASSQDLSPSTGELFF. CDR3 coding DNA: TGTGCCAGCAGCCAAGACCTGTCCCCGAGTACCGGGGAGCTGTTTTTT.

This clonotype was observed at least ten times. The chain carries TRBV11-2 and TRBJ2-7; D is unclear. With 1 base removed from V and 2 bases from J, the gap between germline ends came to 9 bases. CDR3 length: 14 residues. Germline-derived CDR1 and CDR2 are SGHAT and FQNNGV. CDR3 nucleotides: TGTGCCAGCAGCTTAGCGGAGATTGCCTACGAGCAGTACTTC. Encoded protein: CASSLAEIAYEQYF. The full variable domain, rest sourced from reference TRBV11-2 and TRBJ2-7, is EAGVAQSPRYKIIEKRQSVAFWCNPISGHATLYWYQQILGQGPKLLIQFQNNGVVDDSQLPKDRFSAERLKGVDSTLKIQPAKLEDSAVYLCASSLAEIAYEQYFGPGTRLTVT.

The chain combines TRBV30 with TRBJ2-1; 11 nucleotides align to TRBD2. Trimming took 0 bases from V and 10 from J; bases not matched to a gene: 5. The CDR3 has 14 residues. Germline V gene lookup returns CDR1 GTSNPN and CDR2 SVGIG (reference sequence). The DNA of the CDR3 is TGTGCCTGGAGTGTAACTAGCGGGAGCGGGGAGCAGTTCTTC. Amino acid sequence: CAWSVTSGSGEQFF.

As regards this clonotype: One end of the junction fails to match germline, which may point to a read error. The chain combines TRBV18 with TRBJ2-7; TRBD2 agrees at 14 bases. Germline loops: CDR1 KGHSH, CDR2 LQKENI. The CDR3 is 19 residues long. The CDR3 here is CASPPPRTAAGTSGSLQYF. For the CDR3, the DNA is TGTGCCAGCCCACCACCCAGGACCGCTGCCGGGACTAGCGGGAGTCTGCAGTACTTC.

A remark on this clonotype: A far bigger clonotype differs at one base, so this is likely a read error. V gene TRBV12-3 or TRBV12-4 combines with J gene TRBJ2-7; 12 nucleotides align to TRBD2. The CDR3 is 19 amino acids. The V and J ends lost 7 bases and 7 bases, in that order; junction bases with no gene match: 23. This CDR3 reads CASTFLTSGGWWAYNEQYF. The DNA for the CDR3 is TGTGCCAGCACCTTTTTGACTAGCGGGGGATGGTGGGCCTACAATGAGCAGTACTTC.

The CDR3 loop is CASSGTSGIFPNYNEQFF. CDR3 coding DNA: TGTGCCAGTTCCGGGACTAGCGGGATTTTCCCAAATTACAATGAGCAGTTCTTC. The J gene is TRBJ2-1, the V gene TRBV19; 13 nucleotides agree with TRBD2. CDR1 is LNHDA and CDR2 is SQIVND in the germline V gene (reference sequence). This CDR3 has 18 amino acids. V lost 8 bases, J lost 4 bases, and 14 bases stayed unmatched.

Only a few counts were recorded for this clonotype. The genes are TRBV6-1 and TRBJ1-1, with D possibly matching TRBD1 (5 bases). CDR1 and CDR2 from the germline V gene are MNHNS and SASEGT. The CDR3 length is 14 residues. V was cut by 6 bases and J by 0 bases, with 11 bases left in between. CDR3 in amino acids: CASSLQAMNTEAFF. The CDR3 nucleotides read TGTGCCAGCAGCTTACAGGCTATGAACACTGAAGCTTTCTTT.

This clonotype was picked up many times. V is TRBV18 and J is TRBJ2-3; D may be TRBD2 (5 bases). Looked up from germline, CDR1 is KGHSH and CDR2 is LQKENI. V was trimmed by 10 bases and J by 0 bases, leaving 23 bases between them. This CDR3 is built from 17 residues. In DNA form, the CDR3 reads TGTGCCACCCAAGGGCCGTCTAGCTTTCCTAGCACAGATACGCAGTATTTT. This sequence encodes CATQGPSSFPSTDTQYF. Full variable domain (remainder filled in from reference TRBV18 and TRBJ2-3): NAGVMQNPRHLVRRRGQEARLRCSPMKGHSHVYWYRQLPEEGLKFMVYLQKENIIDESGMPKERFSAEFPKEGPSILRIQQVVRGDSAAYFCATQGPSSFPSTDTQYFGPGTRLTVL.

This clonotype was counted a few times. The chain has TRBV12-3 or TRBV12-4 and TRBJ2-1, with 15 bases identical to TRBD2. The better agreement between TRBJ2-5 and the DNA end casts doubt on the J call. CDR3 size: 17 residues. CDR3 protein: CASSLGTSGRVQETQYF. The DNA for the CDR3 is TGTGCCAGCAGTTTAGGGACTAGCGGGAGGGTCCAAGAGACCCAGTACTTC.

This clonotype was counted at least ten times. A read error may account for a junction end that differs from germline. J is TRBJ2-1 and V is TRBV5-1; 7 bases align to TRBD1. Germline assignment: CDR1 SGHRS and CDR2 YFSETQ. This CDR3 comprises 15 residues. The CDR3 DNA is TGCGCCAGCAGCTTGGAGGGGGCGATTTACAGTGAGCAGTTCTTC. It codes for CASSLEGAIYSEQFF.

This clonotype was found many times. V and J are TRBV6-1 and TRBJ1-5; D possibly corresponds to TRBD1 (6 bases). CDR3 length: 16 amino acids. Per germline, CDR1 MNHNS and CDR2 SASEGT. Between the trimmed V and J ends, which lost 2 bases and 6 bases, there was a span of 17 bases. The CDR3 protein is CASSESYWGQSQPQHF. In DNA form, the CDR3 reads TGTGCCAGCAGTGAATCGTATTGGGGGCAGAGTCAGCCCCAGCATTTT.

There are many counts of this clonotype. V and J are TRBV29-1 and TRBJ2-7, with 10 bases that match TRBD2. CDR3 length: 14 residues. Germline V lookup: CDR1 SQVTM, CDR2 ANQGSEA. Trimming at V came to 4 bases and at J to 3 bases, leaving 6 bases not matched to a gene. The CDR3 region is CSVALAGVGYEQYF. In nucleotides, the CDR3 is TGCAGCGTTGCCCTAGCGGGAGTGGGCTACGAGCAGTACTTC.

This clonotype occurred a few times. The chain uses TRBV6-9 and TRBJ2-7, with TRBD1 matching 8 bases. In germline, CDR1 is MNHGY, CDR2 SVAAGI. The J segment lost 4 bases and the V segment lost 3 bases, leaving 5 bases of the junction unmatched. CDR3 length: 14 amino acids. The CDR3 loop reads CASSYRQGWYEQYF. The CDR3 DNA follows: TGTGCCAGCAGTTACCGACAGGGGTGGTACGAGCAGTACTTC.

The chain is built from TRBV27 and TRBJ2-2; D uncertain. Trimming shortened V by 4 bases and J by 7 bases, and 4 bases separated the two germline ends. The germline V gene encodes CDR1 MNHEY and CDR2 SMNVEV (reference sequence). The CDR3 is made up of 11 amino acids. The CDR3 region is CASSSFGELFF. The CDR3 bases are TGTGCCAGCAGTTCGTTCGGGGAGCTGTTTTTT.

This clonotype was seen a few times. The chain joins TRBV7-8 to TRBJ2-3; 13 bases match TRBD2. CDR3 length: 16 residues. Germline trimming cut 2 bases from V and 6 bases from J; bases unmatched to any gene: 5. Germline assignment: CDR1 SGHVS and CDR2 FQNEAQ. CDR3 protein: CASSLRTSGSSDTQYF. Written as DNA, the CDR3 is TGTGCCAGCAGCTTACGGACTAGCGGGAGCTCGGATACGCAGTATTTT.

The chain employs TRBV5-1 and TRBJ2-7; D might be TRBD2 (7 bases). Trimming shortened V by 4 bases and J by 1 base, and 15 bases separated the two germline ends. The CDR3 runs to 15 residues. Germline loops: CDR1 SGHRS, CDR2 YFSETQ. The CDR3 bases are TGCGCCAGCAGCGGGGGGGGCTCAGGTTCCTACGAGCAGTACTTC. This codes for CASSGGGSGSYEQYF. The entire variable domain, with the rest obtained from reference TRBV5-1 and TRBJ2-7, is as follows: KAGVTQTPRYLIKTRGQQVTLSCSPISGHRSVSWYQQTPGQGLQFLFEYFSETQRNKGNFPGRFSGRQFSNSRSEMNVSTLELGDSALYLCASSGGGSGSYEQYFGPGTRLTVT.

V is TRBV6-1 and J is TRBJ2-1, with D possibly matching TRBD2 (5 bases). This CDR3 is built from 16 residues. Germline CDR1 and CDR2: MNHNS and SASEGT. V was trimmed by 11 bases and J by 9 bases, leaving 29 bases between them. The DNA for the CDR3 is TGTGCCGCGCACCGGGAAAAGAATTCCCCACCCTGTGAGCAGTTCTTC. This encodes CAAHREKNSPPCEQFF.

This clonotype was seen more than once but under ten times. V and J are TRBV9 and TRBJ1-2, with 8 bases aligning to TRBD1. The CDR3 has 15 residues. V trimming: 3 bases; J trimming: 7 bases; junction bases outside the gene matches: 11. Germline CDR1 is SGDLS and CDR2 is YYNGEE. CDR3 loop: CASSAQGATQPGYTF. The DNA for the CDR3 is TGTGCCAGCAGCGCGCAGGGGGCGACCCAACCTGGCTACACCTTC.

This clonotype was seen many times. V usage is TRBV15 and J usage is TRBJ1-1; no definite D call. Germline loops: CDR1 LNHNV, CDR2 YYDKDF (reference sequence). The V end lost 1 base, the J end lost 0 bases, and 12 bases lay between the germline ends. This CDR3 contains 16 residues. The CDR3 DNA is TGTGCCACCAGCAGAGGTGGGCGCGGGATGAACACTGAAGCTTTCTTT. It yields the protein CATSRGGRGMNTEAFF. Based on the CDR3 plus reference TRBV15 and TRBJ1-1, the full variable domain is DAMVIQNPRYQVTQFGKPVTLSCSQTLNHNVMYWYQQKSSQAPKLLFHYYDKDFNNEADTPDNFQSRRPNTSFCFLDIRSPGLGDTAMYLCATSRGGRGMNTEAFFGQGTRLTVV.

This clonotype showed up many times. The gene calls are TRBV7-3 and TRBJ2-1; 8 nucleotides line up with TRBD2. The CDR3 is 15 amino acids. Per germline, CDR1 SGHTA and CDR2 FQGTGA. J gave up 7 bases and V 1 base, and 6 bases lay outside the gene matches. The CDR3 protein is CASSLSSGILNEQFF. CDR3 coding DNA: TGTGCCAGCAGCTTAAGTAGCGGGATATTAAATGAGCAGTTCTTC.

About this clonotype: A much more abundant neighbour one base away suggests this may be a read error. J is TRBJ2-7 and V is TRBV5-4; D is possibly TRBD1 (5 bases). The CDR3 runs 15 residues. Germline V CDR1 and CDR2: SGHNT, YYREEE (reference sequence). The ends were cut back, 4 bases at V and 1 base at J, with 15 bases in the middle. This chain's CDR3 is CASSIQGGSSYEQYF. The CDR3 DNA is TGTGCCAGCAGCATCCAGGGCGGAAGTTCCTACGAGCAGTACTTC.

This clonotype was seen ten or more times. This chain links TRBV12-3 or TRBV12-4 with TRBJ1-4; 9 bases are shared with TRBD1. The CDR3 totals 15 residues. Unmatched junction bases numbered 3, after V lost 2 bases and J lost 5 bases. The CDR3 here is CASSLSTGGNEKLFF. DNA for the CDR3: TGTGCCAGCAGTTTATCGACAGGGGGAAATGAAAAACTGTTTTTT.

This clonotype has a count of ten or more. The chain couples TRBV20-1 to TRBJ1-4, with a tentative D call TRBD1 (6 bases). This CDR3 spans 19 amino acids. V dropped 3 bases and J dropped 9 bases, with 32 bases sitting between them. Germline CDR1 DFQATT, CDR2 SNEGSKA (reference sequence). CDR3 residues: CSARQSRGRLGGDFQKLFF. The CDR3 coding sequence is TGCAGTGCTAGGCAGAGCAGGGGTCGCTTAGGAGGGGACTTTCAAAAACTGTTTTTT.

This clonotype was counted at least ten times. The J gene is TRBJ1-5, the V gene TRBV27, with D tentatively TRBD1 (6 bases). Trimming pared 3 bases from V and 3 bases from J, leaving 9 bases between. Germline loops: CDR1 MNHEY, CDR2 SMNVEV (reference sequence). This CDR3 is built from 14 residues. CDR3 in amino acids: CASSFGDNNQPQHF. The CDR3 DNA reads as TGTGCCAGCAGTTTTGGGGACAACAATCAGCCCCAGCATTTT.